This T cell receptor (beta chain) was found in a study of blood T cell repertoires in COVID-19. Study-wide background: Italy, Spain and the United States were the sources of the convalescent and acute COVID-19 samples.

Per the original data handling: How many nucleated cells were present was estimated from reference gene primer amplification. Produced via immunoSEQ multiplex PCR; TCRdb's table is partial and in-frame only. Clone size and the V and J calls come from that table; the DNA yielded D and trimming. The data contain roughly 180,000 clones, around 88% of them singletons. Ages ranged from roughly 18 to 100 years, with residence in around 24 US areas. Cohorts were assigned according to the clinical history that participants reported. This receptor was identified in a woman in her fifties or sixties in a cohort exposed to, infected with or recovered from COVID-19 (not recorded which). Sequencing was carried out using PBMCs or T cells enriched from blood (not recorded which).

The CDR3 loop reads CASSNTPTGLTNEKLFF. The CDR3 DNA reads as TGCGCCAGCAGCAACACACCGACAGGGCTGACTAATGAAAAACTGTTTTTT. The chain is built from TRBV5-1 and TRBJ1-4, with 7 bases identical to TRBD1. This CDR3 has 17 amino acids. From germline, CDR1 is SGHRS and CDR2 YFSETQ. V was pared by 4 bases and J by 2 bases, with 11 bases of the junction left unmatched.